The 26 T cell receptor beta chains below were found in one sample sequenced in a study of blood T cell repertoires in COVID-19. Data came from immunoSEQ multiplex PCR; TCRdb stores just in-frame clones and leaves some out. The repertoire holds 140,000 to 150,000 clones, with 84% as singletons. The material sequenced was peripheral blood. Source of these receptors: a man in his fifties or sixties with active or convalescent COVID-19.

The CDR3 nucleotides read TGCGCCAGCAGGGTGGGGACAGGGACTGAAAAACTGTTTTTT. It encodes CASRVGTGTEKLFF. The rearrangement joins TRBV5-1 to TRBJ1-4, with 9 nucleotides matching TRBD1. Germline CDR1 is SGHRS and CDR2 is YFSETQ. With V trimmed by 5 bases and J by 7 bases, 6 bases remained unmatched. The CDR3 consists of 14 residues.

This clone came up once. The rearrangement links TRBV7-9 to TRBJ1-2, with 10 positions matching TRBD1. Germline CDR1 reads SEHNR; CDR2 reads FQNEAQ (reference sequence). Germline trimming cut 4 bases from V and 3 bases from J; bases unmatched to any gene: 5. This CDR3 comprises 15 residues. CDR3 region: CASSSGQGSHYGYTF. The CDR3 coding sequence is TGTGCCAGCAGCTCGGGACAGGGGAGCCACTATGGCTACACCTTC. Variable domain in full (rest from reference TRBV7-9 and TRBJ1-2): DTGVSQNPRHKITKRGQNVTFRCDPISEHNRLYWYRQTLGQGPEFLTYFQNEAQLEKSRLLSDRFSAERPKGSFSTLEIQRTEQGDSAMYLCASSSGQGSHYGYTFGSGTRLTVV.

The CDR3 reads CASSWAIQGTEAFF. The CDR3 bases are TGTGCCAGCAGTTGGGCCATACAGGGAACTGAAGCTTTCTTT. The chain is built from TRBV27 and TRBJ1-1; a weak D match, TRBD1 (6 bases). The germline gives CDR1 MNHEY, CDR2 SMNVEV (reference sequence). CDR3 length equals 14 residues. V was trimmed by 4 bases and J by 5 bases, leaving 14 bases between them.

In this sample, this clone turned up once. This rearrangement joins TRBV6-6 to TRBJ2-5; D perhaps matches TRBD2 (5 bases). V lost 4 bases, J lost 7 bases, and 10 bases lay in between. From germline, CDR1 is MNHNY and CDR2 SVGAGI (reference sequence). This CDR3 has 12 residues. CDR3 nucleotides: TGTGCCAGCAGTTCGACGGCGGGGACCCAGTACTTC. It translates to CASSSTAGTQYF.

The V and J genes are TRBV6-2 or TRBV6-3 and TRBJ2-3; 8 positions match TRBD2. V lost 3 bases to trimming and J lost 4 bases; unmatched junction nucleotides: 3. CDR1 is MNHEY and CDR2 is SVGEGT in the germline V gene. The CDR3 runs 14 residues. CDR3 amino acids: CASSYTGGPDTQYF. For the CDR3, the DNA is TGTGCCAGCAGTTATACGGGAGGGCCAGATACGCAGTATTTT.

The gene calls are TRBV7-8 and TRBJ2-2; 8 bases agree with TRBD2. The length of the CDR3 is 17 residues. V gave up 4 bases and J gave up 5 bases; unmatched junction bases: 12. CDR1 is SGHVS and CDR2 is FQNEAQ in the germline V gene. The CDR3 region is CASSSTPGLVTTGELFF. CDR3 DNA: TGTGCCAGCAGCTCCACGCCGGGACTAGTTACAACCGGGGAGCTGTTTTTT.

V is TRBV5-5 and J is TRBJ2-2, with 9 bases matching TRBD1. The length of the CDR3 is 15 residues. V trimming: 5 bases; J trimming: 6 bases; junction bases outside the gene matches: 8. Germline V CDR1 and CDR2: SGHKS, YYEKEE (reference sequence). CDR3 nucleotides: TGTGCCAGCAGTCAGCGGACAGGGGAATCCGGGGAGCTGTTTTTT. Protein sequence: CASSQRTGESGELFF.

The chain links TRBV5-1 to TRBJ1-2; TRBD1 is a possible D gene (6 bases). This CDR3 is 15 amino acids long. Trimming pared 0 bases from V and 2 bases from J, leaving 11 bases between. Per germline, CDR1 SGHRS and CDR2 YFSETQ. CDR3 amino acids: CASSLAVGQNYGYTF. The CDR3 nucleotides are TGCGCCAGCAGCTTGGCCGTCGGACAGAACTATGGCTACACCTTC.

The count of this clone is one. This rearrangement joins TRBV14 to TRBJ1-1; 7 nucleotides agree with TRBD1. J lost 0 bases, V lost 6 bases, and 4 bases had no gene match. Germline V lookup: CDR1 SGHDN, CDR2 FVKESK. This CDR3 is 14 amino acids long. CDR3 region: CASRRGGLNTEAFF. In DNA, the CDR3 is TGTGCCAGCAGGAGAGGGGGCTTGAACACTGAAGCTTTCTTT.

The rearrangement uses TRBV3-1 (or the pseudogene TRBV3-2) and TRBJ2-6; 8 bases align to TRBD2. The CDR3 consists of 15 residues. Germline V gives CDR1 LGHDT, CDR2 YNNKEL (reference sequence). V shed 4 bases, J shed 4 bases, and the junction held 3 bases outside the gene matches. This chain's CDR3 is CASSLLAGGANVLTF. The CDR3 DNA reads TGTGCCAGCAGCCTTTTAGCGGGAGGGGCCAACGTCCTGACTTTC.

The CDR3 DNA sequence: TGTGCCAGCAGTGACAGGGCCTCCTATGGCTACACCTTC. Amino acids: CASSDRASYGYTF. This chain joins TRBV6-1 and TRBJ1-2; a possible D gene is TRBD1 (5 bases). Germline V gives CDR1 MNHNS, CDR2 SASEGT. This CDR3 has 13 amino acids. V was clipped by 3 bases and J by 4 bases, with 9 bases between them.

The genes are TRBV5-1 and TRBJ2-3; 10 nucleotides align to TRBD2. Germline V gives CDR1 SGHRS, CDR2 YFSETQ. Unmatched junction bases numbered 4, after V lost 4 bases and J lost 5 bases. This CDR3 has 14 amino acids. The CDR3 protein is CASSKREGIDTQYF. CDR3 sequence (DNA): TGCGCCAGCAGCAAGCGGGAGGGAATAGATACGCAGTATTTT.

The CDR3 DNA follows: TGCGCCAGCAGCTTGGCGCAGGGTGGAAACACCATATATTTT. Its protein is CASSLAQGGNTIYF. J is TRBJ1-3 and V is TRBV5-1; maybe TRBD1 (5 bases). The germline V gene encodes CDR1 SGHRS and CDR2 YFSETQ. The CDR3 runs to 14 residues. V lost 0 bases and J lost 3, with 7 bases in between.

This chain joins TRBV7-9 and TRBJ1-1; the match to TRBD1 covers 11 bases. This CDR3 has 15 amino acids. The junction had 5 bases not matched to a gene; V was cut back by 5 bases and J by 3 bases. CDR1 is SEHNR and CDR2 is FQNEAQ in the germline V gene (reference sequence). The CDR3 here is CASSLGQGVDTEAFF. The CDR3 DNA follows: TGTGCCAGCAGCCTGGGACAGGGGGTAGACACTGAAGCTTTCTTT.

The chain couples TRBV10-1 to TRBJ1-1, with TRBD1 matching 7 bases. This CDR3 comprises 19 residues. V trimming: 5 bases; J trimming: 0 bases; junction bases outside the gene matches: 18. Germline-derived CDR1 and CDR2 are WNHNN and SYGVQD (reference sequence). CDR3 DNA sequence: TGCGCCAGCAGTCCAACCTATACAGGGGTCGGGGCAATGAACACTGAAGCTTTCTTT. This sequence encodes CASSPTYTGVGAMNTEAFF.

This chain uses TRBV12-3 or TRBV12-4 with TRBJ1-2, with 9 bases lining up with TRBD1. V lost 4 bases, J lost 8 bases, and 5 bases stayed unmatched. The CDR3 is 13 residues long. The CDR3 sequence is CASSSNRGLGYTF. The CDR3 DNA reads TGTGCCAGCAGTTCAAACAGGGGGCTAGGCTACACCTTC.

This chain joins TRBV7-6 and TRBJ2-1; 12 nucleotides agree with TRBD1. V shed 2 bases and J 2 bases; nucleotides not matched to a gene: 13. The CDR3 length is 20 residues. The germline V gene encodes CDR1 SGHVS and CDR2 FNYEAQ. The CDR3, as DNA: TGTGCCAGCAGCTTACCGGGACAGGGGGCCCTAGCGGGCCCCTACAATGAGCAGTTCTTC. It is translated as CASSLPGQGALAGPYNEQFF.

V is TRBV18 and J is TRBJ1-3; no firm D call. V lost 1 base to trimming and J lost 0 bases, with 10 bases between them. The CDR3 extends over 16 amino acids. Germline assignment: CDR1 KGHSH and CDR2 LQKENI. The CDR3 is CASSPLLGFSGNTIYF. CDR3 DNA sequence: TGTGCCAGCTCACCACTTCTCGGGTTCTCTGGAAACACCATATATTTT.

The rearrangement joins TRBV12-3 or TRBV12-4 to TRBJ1-1; TRBD1 is a possible D gene (6 bases). V lost 5 bases, J lost 11 bases, and 18 bases lay in between. CDR3 size: 13 residues. CDR3: CASSTDATGSAFF. The CDR3 DNA reads TGTGCCAGCAGTACGGACGCCACAGGGTCGGCTTTCTTT.

The chain is built from TRBV9 and TRBJ2-3; TRBD1 agrees at 10 bases. Germline-derived CDR1 and CDR2 are SGDLS and YYNGEE. The CDR3 spans 19 residues. Unmatched junction bases numbered 17, after V lost 3 bases and J lost 4 bases. CDR3 protein: CASSAHLPPGQGHPDTQYF. The CDR3 bases are TGTGCCAGCAGCGCCCATCTCCCACCGGGACAGGGGCACCCAGATACGCAGTATTTT.

The chain joins TRBV5-1 to TRBJ1-1; 9 bases match TRBD1. Germline-derived CDR1 and CDR2 are SGHRS and YFSETQ. CDR3 length equals 15 residues. Trimming cost V 4 bases and J 0 bases; bases outside gene matches: 4. Here the CDR3 reads CASSPQGALNTEAFF. DNA for the CDR3: TGCGCCAGCAGCCCACAGGGGGCTCTGAACACTGAAGCTTTCTTT. Using reference TRBV5-1 and TRBJ1-1 for the parts outside the CDR3, the full variable domain is KAGVTQTPRYLIKTRGQQVTLSCSPISGHRSVSWYQQTPGQGLQFLFEYFSETQRNKGNFPGRFSGRQFSNSRSEMNVSTLELGDSALYLCASSPQGALNTEAFFGQGTRLTVV.

V is TRBV24-1 and J is TRBJ2-2; no clear D. Germline loops: CDR1 KGHDR, CDR2 SFDVKD. This CDR3 comprises 14 residues. Trimming took 3 bases from V and 7 from J, leaving 11 bases between them. In nucleotides, the CDR3 is TGTGCCACCAGTGATCCCCTAGTGGGCGGGGAGCTGTTTTTT. Amino acid sequence: CATSDPLVGGELFF.

The chain links TRBV5-8 to TRBJ2-4; tentatively, D is TRBD2 (5 bases). Between the trimmed V and J ends, which lost 0 bases and 6 bases, there was a span of 16 bases. The CDR3 sequence is 16 residues long. Germline V gene sequence: CDR1 SGHTS, CDR2 YDEGEE. The CDR3 nucleotides are TGTGCCAGCAGCTTGGAGGCGACCCTCGGAGGAAACATTCAGTACTTC. Its protein is CASSLEATLGGNIQYF.

The chain combines TRBV4-3 with TRBJ2-4; TRBD2 agrees at 8 bases. The V gene end was trimmed by 1 base and the J gene end by 0 bases; junction bases not matched to a gene: 2. Per germline, CDR1 LGHNA and CDR2 YSLEER. The CDR3 consists of 16 residues. The CDR3 bases are TGCGCCAGCAGCCAAGTCCTAGCGGGAGCCAAAAACATTCAGTACTTC. Translation: CASSQVLAGAKNIQYF.

The chain links TRBV5-6 to TRBJ2-5, with D perhaps TRBD2 (5 bases). Between the trimmed V and J ends, which lost 0 bases and 2 bases, there was a span of 14 bases. Germline assignment: CDR1 SGHDT and CDR2 YYEEEE. This CDR3 is 16 amino acids long. CDR3 in DNA: TGTGCCAGCAGCTTGGATTCTAGCAGATCTCAAGAGACCCAGTACTTC. Translating it yields CASSLDSSRSQETQYF.

The chain is built from TRBV6-2 or TRBV6-3 and TRBJ2-3; 10 bases align to TRBD2. V was clipped by 3 bases and J by 4 bases; unmatched bases: 13. Germline V CDR1 and CDR2: MNHEY, SVGEGT. CDR3 length: 18 amino acids. This CDR3 reads CASSYNPLLAGGPDTQYF. The CDR3 nucleotides read TGTGCCAGCAGTTATAACCCCTTGTTAGCGGGAGGACCAGATACGCAGTATTTT.